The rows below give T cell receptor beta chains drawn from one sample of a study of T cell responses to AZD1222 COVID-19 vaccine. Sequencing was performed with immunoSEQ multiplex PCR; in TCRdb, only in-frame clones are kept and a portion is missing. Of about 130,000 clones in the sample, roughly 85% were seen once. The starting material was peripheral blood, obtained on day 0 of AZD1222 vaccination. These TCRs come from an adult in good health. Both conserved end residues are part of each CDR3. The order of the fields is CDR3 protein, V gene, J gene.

CDR3: CASSLPGTDTQYF
V: TRBV12-3/TRBV12-4
J: TRBJ2-3

CDR3: CASRSGQEYEGYTF
V: TRBV5-1
J: TRBJ1-2

CDR3: CASSLTGTPVGYF
V: TRBV5-1
J: TRBJ2-7

CDR3: CASITGGRPHEQYF
V: TRBV28
J: TRBJ2-7

CDR3: CASSIKGALGNIQYF
V: TRBV19
J: TRBJ2-4

CDR3: CAIRGVTGEQYF
V: TRBV10-3
J: TRBJ2-7

CDR3: CAWSEGDVNQPQHF
V: TRBV30
J: TRBJ1-5

CDR3: CASSWQVGSPLHF
V: TRBV28
J: TRBJ1-6

CDR3: CASSEDGGNTIYF
V: TRBV5-1
J: TRBJ1-3

CDR3: CASSLGGGGANVLTF
V: TRBV5-1
J: TRBJ2-6

CDR3: CATSRDLGAGDWAQYF
V: TRBV15
J: TRBJ2-5

CDR3: CASSSGQGGEETQYF
V: TRBV18
J: TRBJ2-5

CDR3: CASSQPGTVYQQYF
V: TRBV4-1
J: TRBJ2-7

CDR3: CASSDSGTTNEQFF
V: TRBV6-4
J: TRBJ2-1

CDR3: CASSEDYLAYEQYF
V: TRBV2
J: TRBJ2-7

CDR3: CASSQVSGVQQYF
V: TRBV3-1/TRBV3-2
J: TRBJ2-7

CDR3: CASSNRPTQETQYF
V: TRBV14
J: TRBJ2-5

CDR3: CSALVRGPYEQYF
V: TRBV29-1
J: TRBJ2-7

CDR3: CASSKGQEGTEAFF
V: TRBV6-6
J: TRBJ1-1

CDR3: CAWSIQDNSPLHF
V: TRBV30
J: TRBJ1-6

CDR3: CASSLGPANEQYF
V: TRBV5-1
J: TRBJ2-7

CDR3: CASTEQTGFWYGYTF
V: TRBV7-8
J: TRBJ1-2

CDR3: CASSLGVGMLHQPQHF
V: TRBV7-2
J: TRBJ1-5

CDR3: CASSPNSGESRGTDTQYF
V: TRBV6-2/TRBV6-3
J: TRBJ2-3

CDR3: CASSLMRETDTQYF
V: TRBV7-3
J: TRBJ2-3

CDR3: CASSLGQGWSYEQYF
V: TRBV7-9
J: TRBJ2-7

CDR3: CSVESGGAGIDTQYF
V: TRBV29-1
J: TRBJ2-3

CDR3: CASSPSGRNTGELFF
V: TRBV5-1
J: TRBJ2-2

CDR3: CASSLAQGFSRGYTF
V: TRBV5-1
J: TRBJ1-2

CDR3: CASSFAIAGDGETQYF
V: TRBV7-9
J: TRBJ2-5

CDR3: CASGLEQYF
V: TRBV27
J: TRBJ2-7

CDR3: CASSSVLGYTF
V: TRBV28
J: TRBJ1-2